The rows below give T cell receptor beta chains drawn from one sample of a study of blood T cell repertoires in COVID-19. TCRdb's copy holds only in-frame clones and misses some; the assay was immunoSEQ multiplex PCR. The repertoire holds a few hundred thousand clones, with over 75% as singletons. Material for sequencing was peripheral blood. All receptors come from a human donor with COVID-19, enrolled during active disease. The donor label of this sample is uncertain. The CDR3 runs from the conserved cysteine through the conserved F or W. The order of the fields is V gene, J gene, CDR3 protein.

>TRBV7-2|TRBJ1-1
CASSLGRQGSTEAFF
>TRBV27|TRBJ2-3
CASSRGTDWDTQYF
>TRBV10-3|TRBJ2-5
CAISDRETQYF
>TRBV19|TRBJ1-5
CASTGQGNQPQHF
>TRBV29-1|TRBJ1-2
CSGQGSEYGYTF
>TRBV7-2|TRBJ2-1
CASSPLGARVNEQFF
>TRBV3-1/TRBV3-2|TRBJ2-2
CASSAGLALNTAGELFF
>TRBV28|TRBJ2-1
CASSPRLAGGDNEQFF
>TRBV5-1|TRBJ1-2
CASSSTRGRGAYGYTF
>TRBV3-1/TRBV3-2|TRBJ2-5
CASSQDRLAGAETQYF
>TRBV18|TRBJ2-5
CASSPATQETQYF
>TRBV29-1|TRBJ2-1
CSVSGGSSYNEQFF